This T cell receptor beta chain is from a study of blood T cell repertoires in COVID-19. Study as a whole: Sites in the United States, Italy and Spain provided acute and convalescent COVID-19 samples.

Authors' analysis steps: By means of reference gene primer amplification, nucleated cell counts were estimated. Assay used: immunoSEQ multiplex PCR; TCRdb lists only in-frame clones, some missing. V and J calls and clone size are copied from that table; D and trimming were computed from the DNA. The sample lists 200,000 or so clones; about 90% were seen once. Germline CDR1 reads ENHRY; CDR2 reads SYGVKD. Germline trimming cut 6 bases from V and 4 bases from J; bases unmatched to any gene: 3. CDR3 length: 13 residues. The source material was PBMCs or T cells enriched from blood (not recorded which). The sequence was obtained from a woman aged 25 to 39 who had been exposed to COVID-19. V and J are TRBV10-3 and TRBJ2-1; 7 positions agree with TRBD1. The CDR3 loop is CAIRETGYNEQFF. CDR3 bases: TGTGCCATCAGGGAGACAGGGTACAATGAGCAGTTCTTC.